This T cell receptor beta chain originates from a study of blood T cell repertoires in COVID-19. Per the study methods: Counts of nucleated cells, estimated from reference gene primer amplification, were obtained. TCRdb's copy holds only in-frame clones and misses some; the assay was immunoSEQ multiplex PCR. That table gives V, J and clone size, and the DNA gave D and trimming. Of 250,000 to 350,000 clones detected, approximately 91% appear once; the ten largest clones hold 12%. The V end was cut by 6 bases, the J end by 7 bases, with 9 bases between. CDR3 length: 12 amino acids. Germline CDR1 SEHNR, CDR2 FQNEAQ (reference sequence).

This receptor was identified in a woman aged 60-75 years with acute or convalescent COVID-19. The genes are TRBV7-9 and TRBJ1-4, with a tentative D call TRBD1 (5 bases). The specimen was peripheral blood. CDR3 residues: CASRGLGEKLFF. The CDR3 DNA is TGTGCCAGCAGGGGACTCGGTGAAAAACTGTTTTTT. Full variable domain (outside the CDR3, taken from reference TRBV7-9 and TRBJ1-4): DTGVSQNPRHKITKRGQNVTFRCDPISEHNRLYWYRQTLGQGPEFLTYFQNEAQLEKSRLLSDRFSAERPKGSFSTLEIQRTEQGDSAMYLCASRGLGEKLFFGSGTQLSVL.